The present TCR beta chain was sequenced within a study of T cell responses to AZD1222 COVID-19 vaccine. General study findings and limits: In the spike-specific TCR repertoire, nearly half reportedly target unmutated variant regions. The donors showed a predominance of white British ancestry and of females, with possible underestimation of clonal diversity. Following two doses of AZD1222, Spike-specific TCR breadth and depth rose.

CDR1 and CDR2 from the germline V gene are LNHDA and SQIVND (reference sequence). The CDR3 sequence is 12 residues long. The J segment lost 7 bases and the V segment lost 9 bases, leaving 2 bases of the junction unmatched. Here immunoSEQ multiplex PCR was the method, and the copy in TCRdb shows in-frame clones only, minus some. The sample holds some 120,000 clones; approximately 85% are singletons and the top ten take more than 3%. Notes on this clone: Its antigen is undetermined.

The chain joins TRBV19 to TRBJ1-6, with 8 bases aligning to TRBD1. The sequence came from an adult in good health. Sequences were derived from peripheral blood, sampled on day 0 of MenACWY control vaccination. The CDR3 reads CASRGRNSPLHF. CDR3 DNA: TGTGCCAGCAGGGGGCGAAATTCACCCCTCCACTTT. The complete variable domain, with remaining parts taken from reference TRBV19 and TRBJ1-6, reads DGGITQSPKYLFRKEGQNVTLSCEQNLNHDAMYWYRQDPGQGLRLIYYSQIVNDFQKGDIAEGYSVSREKKESFPLTVTSAQKNPTAFYLCASRGRNSPLHFGNGTRLTVT.